The 18 T cell receptor beta chains below were found in one sample sequenced in a study of shared clonotypes between healthy human individuals. Sequencing used immunoSEQ multiplex PCR; TCRdb keeps in-frame clones, though not all of them. The profile shows more than 550,000 clones, just over 90% of them singletons. Selected positively for CCR7 and CD45RO-negative, naive CD8 cells excluded terminally differentiated effector memory CD45RA+ cells. Sample: naive CD8+ T cells sorted from blood. The receptors come from a man aged 25 to 45 in good health.

This clone showed up just a few times. The V and J genes are TRBV10-1 and TRBJ1-1, with no clear D. V was cut by 0 bases and J by 4 bases, with 6 bases left in between. The CDR3 is 13 amino acids. In germline, CDR1 is WNHNN, CDR2 SYGVQD (reference sequence). CDR3 protein: CASSESGRTEAFF. The CDR3 DNA is TGCGCCAGCAGTGAGTCCGGCCGCACTGAAGCTTTCTTT.

V usage is TRBV4-1 and J usage is TRBJ2-7, with 7 bases matching TRBD2. V was pared by 1 base and J by 0 bases, with 3 bases of the junction left unmatched. This CDR3 spans 15 amino acids. The germline gives CDR1 MGHRA, CDR2 YSYEKL. The DNA for the CDR3 is TGCGCCAGCAGCCAAGCAGGGACTACCTCCTACGAGCAGTACTTC. It yields the protein CASSQAGTTSYEQYF.

The chain is built from TRBV7-9 and TRBJ2-3; a weak D match, TRBD1 (5 bases). Per the germline V gene, CDR1 is SEHNR and CDR2 is FQNEAQ (reference sequence). V was shortened by 6 bases and J by 4 bases, with 17 bases between the two germline ends. There are 15 residues in the CDR3. Here the CDR3 DNA reads TGTGCCAGCAGTGGCAGGGCCCGAATGCCAGATACGCAGTATTTT. Its translation: CASSGRARMPDTQYF.

The genes are TRBV4-1 and TRBJ1-2, with D maybe TRBD1 (6 bases). The CDR3 runs 16 residues. Trimming pared 2 bases from V and 5 bases from J, leaving 18 bases between. Germline CDR1 is MGHRA and CDR2 is YSYEKL. CDR3 sequence reads: CASSQKDSSNIYGYTF. Here the CDR3 DNA reads TGCGCCAGCAGCCAAAAGGACAGTTCGAATATTTATGGCTACACCTTC.

This clone was seen once. The chain links TRBV6-4 to TRBJ2-5; D gene uncertain. Germline V gene data show CDR1 as MRHNA and CDR2 as SNTAGT. The CDR3 length is 16 residues. Between the trimmed V and J ends, which lost 0 bases and 4 bases, there was a span of 15 bases. The CDR3 nucleotides are TGTGCCAGCAGTGACTCCGCAGTGGGGTCGGGAGAGACCCAGTACTTC. This codes for CASSDSAVGSGETQYF.

The gene calls are TRBV15 and TRBJ2-7; D might be TRBD2 (6 bases). The CDR3 loop spans 15 amino acids. Germline CDR1 and CDR2: LNHNV and YYDKDF (reference sequence). V lost 5 bases and J lost 0, with 14 bases in between. The CDR3 spells CATSPPGRSSYEQYF. CDR3 sequence (DNA): TGTGCCACCAGCCCCCCGGGGAGGAGCTCCTACGAGCAGTACTTC.

There are a few counts of this clone. This same CDR3 is encoded by further DNA sequences in the sample. V and J are TRBV7-9 and TRBJ2-3; TRBD2 matches at 7 bases. Germline trimming cut 0 bases from V and 0 bases from J; bases unmatched to any gene: 0. Germline assignment: CDR1 SEHNR and CDR2 FQNEAQ (reference sequence). The CDR3 length is 15 residues. The CDR3 nucleotides read TGTGCCAGCAGCTTAGCGGGAGGGAGCACAGATACGCAGTATTTT. Amino acids: CASSLAGGSTDTQYF.

This clone has just a few counts. The chain carries TRBV27 and TRBJ1-2; TRBD1 aligns across 9 bases. With V trimmed by 4 bases and J by 4 bases, 4 bases remained unmatched. The CDR3 loop spans 14 amino acids. Germline V CDR1 and CDR2: MNHEY, SMNVEV (reference sequence). DNA of the CDR3: TGTGCCAGCAGTTCCGGGACAGGGCTCTATGGCTACACCTTC. The encoded protein is CASSSGTGLYGYTF.

The chain joins TRBV6-5 to TRBJ2-1; 10 bases line up with TRBD2. The CDR3 contains 14 residues. The germline V gene encodes CDR1 MNHEY and CDR2 SVGAGI. The trim removed 0 bases at V and 8 bases at J, leaving 1 base unmatched. CDR3 nucleotide sequence: TGTGCCAGCAGTTACTCAACTAGCGGGGATGAGCAGTTCTTC. Translated, it gives CASSYSTSGDEQFF.

The CDR3 loop reads CASSLDSGNTIYF. CDR3 nucleotide sequence: TGTGCCAGCAGCTTAGACTCTGGAAACACCATATATTTT. The V and J genes are TRBV7-6 and TRBJ1-3; D ambiguous. The V and J ends lost 1 base and 0 bases respectively, with 1 base between them. The CDR3 runs to 13 residues. Germline CDR1 SGHVS, CDR2 FNYEAQ.

The chain uses TRBV7-9 and TRBJ2-7; 7 positions match TRBD1. Germline V gene sequence: CDR1 SEHNR, CDR2 FQNEAQ (reference sequence). The CDR3 runs 15 residues. J gave up 2 bases and V 6 bases, and 10 bases lay outside the gene matches. Here the CDR3 reads CASSNNRDSPYEQYF. CDR3 DNA sequence: TGTGCCAGCAGTAATAACCGGGACAGCCCCTACGAGCAGTACTTC.

This clone was counted a single time. This chain joins TRBV19 and TRBJ1-2; D unclear. Trimming cost V 2 bases and J 3 bases, with 10 bases left between them. This CDR3 comprises 14 residues. Per the germline V gene, CDR1 is LNHDA and CDR2 is SQIVND (reference sequence). The CDR3 DNA follows: TGTGCCAGTAGTATAAAGAGGTCGGACTATGGCTACACCTTC. This codes for CASSIKRSDYGYTF.

The chain has TRBV5-6 and TRBJ2-1, with a possible D match to TRBD2 (5 bases). This CDR3 spans 17 amino acids. The V end lost 0 bases, the J end lost 6 bases, and 19 bases lay between the germline ends. The germline V gene has CDR1 SGHDT and CDR2 YYEEEE. CDR3 protein: CASSLVYRQTRFNEQFF. The CDR3 coding sequence is TGTGCCAGCAGCTTGGTGTATAGGCAAACTAGGTTCAATGAGCAGTTCTTC.

This clone was seen just once. The rearrangement links TRBV28 to TRBJ2-5; 10 nucleotides agree with TRBD2. V was clipped by 3 bases and J by 4 bases; unmatched bases: 2. The germline V gene encodes CDR1 MDHEN and CDR2 SYDVKM. This CDR3 has 14 residues. The CDR3 is CASSLRLAGETQYF. The CDR3 DNA follows: TGTGCCAGCAGTTTGCGACTAGCGGGAGAGACCCAGTACTTC.

The chain combines TRBV9 with TRBJ2-1; TRBD1 matches at 8 bases. The junction had 7 bases not matched to a gene; V was cut back by 2 bases and J by 0 bases. The CDR3 covers 17 residues. From germline, CDR1 is SGDLS and CDR2 YYNGEE. CDR3 nucleotides: TGTGCCAGCAGCGTTACCGGACAGGGCGGCTCCTACAATGAGCAGTTCTTC. It specifies CASSVTGQGGSYNEQFF. Variable domain in full (rest from reference TRBV9 and TRBJ2-1): DSGVTQTPKHLITATGQRVTLRCSPRSGDLSVYWYQQSLDQGLQFLIQYYNGEERAKGNILERFSAQQFPDLHSELNLSSLELGDSALYFCASSVTGQGGSYNEQFFGPGTRLTVL.

This clone has a single count. The rearrangement links TRBV7-9 to TRBJ1-5, with TRBD1 as a possible D gene (5 bases). V gave up 2 bases and J gave up 7 bases, with 12 bases separating them. CDR1 and CDR2 (germline): SEHNR, FQNEAQ (reference sequence). This CDR3 has 14 residues. The CDR3 bases are TGTGCCAGCAGCTTACCAGGGCTTGAACAGCCCCAGCATTTT. The encoded protein is CASSLPGLEQPQHF.

This clone was observed a single time. This rearrangement joins TRBV28 to TRBJ2-7, with 8 bases aligning to TRBD2. The CDR3 sequence is 15 residues long. Germline V gene sequence: CDR1 MDHEN, CDR2 SYDVKM. The junction had 7 bases not matched to a gene; V was cut back by 4 bases and J by 2 bases. The CDR3 loop is CASSSLSGKAYEQYF. The DNA of the CDR3 is TGTGCCAGCAGTTCCCTTAGCGGGAAGGCCTACGAGCAGTACTTC.

This chain joins TRBV29-1 and TRBJ2-5; 10 bases fit TRBD1. The V and J ends lost 4 bases and 7 bases, in that order; junction bases with no gene match: 6. The CDR3 loop spans 13 amino acids. Germline lookup yields CDR1 SQVTM and CDR2 ANQGSEA. The CDR3 region is CSVGDRGPGTQYF. The CDR3 DNA reads TGCAGCGTTGGGGACAGGGGACCGGGGACCCAGTACTTC.